A selection of T cell receptor beta chains follows, all from one sample in a study of Ad26.COV2.S vaccination and SARS-CoV-2 variants. Assay used: immunoSEQ multiplex PCR; TCRdb lists only in-frame clones, some missing. The sample includes about 350,000 clones, more than 85% of them seen just once. This material consisted of peripheral blood, taken in a trial of Ad26.COV2.S vaccine versus placebo. Receptors originate from a person between 18 and 65 years old who received the Ad26.COV2.S COVID-19 vaccine or a placebo. The CDR3 runs from the conserved cysteine through the conserved F or W. D genes are given only for firm matches. Not all rows give a size; the values are once, few, many and, for expanded clones, a class.

CASSWRESSYNEQFF,TGTGCCAGTAGTTGGCGGGAGAGCTCCTACAATGAGCAGTTCTTC,TRBD2,.,TRBJ2-1,TRBV19
CASSLPPLAGAADTQYF,TGTGCCAGCAGTTTGCCCCCACTAGCGGGAGCAGCAGATACGCAGTATTTT,TRBD2,.,TRBJ2-3,TRBV28
CASRPQRNTEAFF,TGTGCCAGTAGGCCACAACGGAACACTGAAGCTTTCTTT,.,.,TRBJ1-1,TRBV19
CASSTGTPMNTEAFF,TGCGCCAGCAGCACCGGGACGCCAATGAACACTGAAGCTTTCTTT,.,.,TRBJ1-1,TRBV5-1
CASRHRTSVHGELFF,TGTGCCAGCAGGCACCGGACTAGCGTTCACGGGGAGCTGTTTTTT,TRBD2,.,TRBJ2-2,TRBV5-6
CASQNGQSYEQYF,TGTGCCAGCCAGAATGGACAGTCCTACGAGCAGTACTTC,.,.,TRBJ2-7,TRBV12-3/TRBV12-4
CASSRDADNEQFF,TGTGCCAGCAGCAGAGACGCAGACAATGAGCAGTTCTTC,.,.,TRBJ2-1,TRBV7-9
CASGLGLSRTVYGYTF,TGTGCTAGTGGTTTGGGACTTTCCAGGACAGTATATGGCTACACCTTC,.,.,TRBJ1-2,TRBV12-5
CASSMEPGAAYEQYF,TGTGCCAGTAGTATGGAGCCAGGGGCGGCCTACGAGCAGTACTTC,.,.,TRBJ2-7,TRBV19
CASSQDRSVHEQFF,TGTGCCAGCAGCCAAGATAGGTCAGTCCATGAGCAGTTCTTC,.,.,TRBJ2-1,TRBV3-1/TRBV3-2
CASSTRQGKAFF,TGTGCCAGCAGTACCCGACAGGGTAAAGCTTTCTTT,TRBD1,.,TRBJ1-1,TRBV28
CASSPGRQAPNYGYTF,TGTGCCAGCAGCCCGGGTCGACAGGCTCCTAACTATGGCTACACCTTC,.,.,TRBJ1-2,TRBV3-1/TRBV3-2
CASSEALGELFF,TGTGCCAGCAGTGAAGCTCTCGGGGAGCTGTTTTTT,.,.,TRBJ2-2,TRBV6-1
CASSFREGAYEQFF,TGCGCCAGCAGCTTTAGGGAGGGGGCCTATGAGCAGTTCTTC,.,.,TRBJ2-1,TRBV5-1
CASSLNLGGPGTEAFF,TGTGCCAGCAGTCTGAACCTGGGGGGTCCGGGTACTGAAGCTTTCTTT,.,.,TRBJ1-1,TRBV27
CASSRDREGTYEQYF,TGTGCCAGCAGCCGGGACAGGGAGGGTACCTACGAGCAGTACTTC,TRBD1,.,TRBJ2-7,TRBV5-6
CASSWGTSTDTQYF,TGTGCCAGCAGCTGGGGGACTAGCACAGATACGCAGTATTTT,.,once,TRBJ2-3,TRBV28
CASSSDRGGGQPQHF,TGTGCCAGTAGTTCGGACAGAGGCGGCGGGCAGCCCCAGCATTTT,.,.,TRBJ1-5,TRBV19
CASSLQGDSGANVLTF,TGTGCCAGCAGCTTACAAGGTGACTCTGGGGCCAACGTCCTGACTTTC,.,.,TRBJ2-6,TRBV7-3
CASSARGAGETQYF,TGTGCCAGCAGCGCCCGGGGGGCCGGAGAGACCCAGTACTTC,.,.,TRBJ2-5,TRBV7-2
CASKTSGNTYEQYF,TGTGCCAGCAAGACTAGCGGTAATACCTACGAGCAGTACTTC,TRBD2,.,TRBJ2-7,TRBV6-5
CASSPALATNEKLFF,TGTGCCAGCAGCCCCGCCCTTGCAACTAATGAAAAACTGTTTTTT,.,.,TRBJ1-4,TRBV11-2
CASNVGLAGSTDTQYF,TGTGCCAGTAACGTTGGACTAGCGGGATCCACAGATACGCAGTATTTT,TRBD2,once,TRBJ2-3,TRBV19
CASSELALYYNEQFF,TGTGCCAGCAGTGAACTAGCCCTTTACTACAATGAGCAGTTCTTC,.,.,TRBJ2-1,TRBV6-1
CASGAGTGGTGELFF,TGTGCCAGCGGTGCCGGGACAGGGGGTACCGGGGAGCTGTTTTTT,TRBD1,.,TRBJ2-2,TRBV18
CASSLVSTGGTETQYF,TGTGCCAGCAGCTTAGTATCGACAGGGGGAACTGAGACCCAGTACTTC,TRBD1,.,TRBJ2-5,TRBV7-9
CASSSSGGSNEKLFF,TGTGCCAGCAGCTCTTCAGGGGGCAGCAATGAAAAACTGTTTTTT,TRBD1,.,TRBJ1-4,TRBV7-2
CASSTRGFPYNEQFF,TGTGCCAGCAGCACTCGGGGGTTTCCCTACAATGAGCAGTTCTTC,.,.,TRBJ2-1,TRBV7-2
CAALTGGTEAFF,TGTGCCGCTCTGACTGGGGGCACTGAAGCTTTCTTT,.,.,TRBJ1-1,TRBV28
CASSLQSSGANVLTF,TGTGCCAGCAGTTTACAGAGCTCTGGGGCCAACGTCCTGACTTTC,.,.,TRBJ2-6,TRBV28
CASSYGTSGGAYNEQFF,TGTGCCAGCAGTTACGGGACTAGCGGGGGGGCCTACAATGAGCAGTTCTTC,TRBD2,.,TRBJ2-1,TRBV6-2/TRBV6-3
CAWSPRADRVERQFF,TGTGCCTGGAGTCCTCGGGCAGACAGGGTGGAAAGGCAGTTCTTC,TRBD1,.,TRBJ2-1,TRBV30
CAISARMARTEHSTDTQYF,TGTGCCATCAGTGCCCGGATGGCAAGGACAGAACATAGCACAGATACGCAGTATTTT,.,.,TRBJ2-3,TRBV10-3
CATDWAPNYGYTF,TGTGCCACCGACTGGGCACCGAACTATGGCTACACCTTC,.,.,TRBJ1-2,TRBV2
CASSLVVGIEVDTQYF,TGTGCCAGCAGCCTTGTGGTGGGGATTGAGGTGGATACGCAGTATTTT,.,.,TRBJ2-3,TRBV6-6
CASLKSDRATDTQYF,TGTGCCAGCCTGAAATCGGACAGAGCAACAGATACGCAGTATTTT,.,.,TRBJ2-3,TRBV7-8
CASSQVAGEQFF,TGCGCCAGCAGCCAAGTGGCGGGGGAGCAGTTCTTC,.,.,TRBJ2-1,TRBV4-1
CASSVGGGGGRTDTQYF,TGTGCCAGCAGCGTAGGCGGCGGGGGAGGTAGAACAGATACGCAGTATTTT,TRBD2,.,TRBJ2-3,TRBV9
CASSGLAGGTYEQYF,TGTGCCAGCAGCGGACTAGCGGGGGGGACCTACGAGCAGTACTTC,TRBD2,few,TRBJ2-7,TRBV7-9
CASSQPGLAGFGELFF,TGTGCCAGCAGCCAACCGGGACTAGCGGGATTCGGGGAGCTGTTTTTT,TRBD2,.,TRBJ2-2,TRBV14
CASSQRPPLAGGRLAQYF,TGCGCCAGCAGTCAACGCCCTCCTCTAGCGGGGGGGCGTTTGGCCCAGTACTTC,TRBD2,.,TRBJ2-5,TRBV23-1
CAWKGSNYGYTF,TGTGCCTGGAAAGGCAGTAACTATGGCTACACCTTC,.,.,TRBJ1-2,TRBV30
CASSPLAGDDNEQFF,TGTGCCAGCAGCCCGCTAGCGGGAGACGACAATGAGCAGTTCTTC,TRBD2,.,TRBJ2-1,TRBV7-7
CSVQTGIGEAFF,TGCAGCGTGCAAACAGGGATCGGTGAAGCTTTCTTT,.,few,TRBJ1-1,TRBV29-1
CASSFRTSGRVDEQFF,TGTGCCAGCAGCTTCAGGACTAGCGGGAGGGTAGATGAGCAGTTCTTC,TRBD2,.,TRBJ2-1,TRBV7-9
CASSPNTNYGYTF,TGTGCCAGCAGCCCAAATACCAACTATGGCTACACCTTC,.,once,TRBJ1-2,TRBV11-2
CASSLESGPYNEQFF,TGCGCCAGCAGCTTGGAGTCAGGCCCATACAATGAGCAGTTCTTC,.,.,TRBJ2-1,TRBV5-1